The sequence of this T cell receptor beta chain was determined in a study of CD8 T cells in ankylosing spondylitis. Study results and limitations: Made up of 7 to 9 highly homologous variants, a TCR beta motif appeared characteristic of ankylosing spondylitis blood. Peripheral blood samples showed relatively rare disease-linked clones, and these clones were CD8+. As reported, disease-linked clones showed significant enrichment in matched ankylosing spondylitis synovial fluid.

This clonotype was seen at least ten times. Antigen unknown. Trimming shortened V by 5 bases and J by 3 bases, and 14 bases separated the two germline ends. Germline-derived CDR1 and CDR2 are SGDLS and YYNGEE. The CDR3 is 14 amino acids. Libraries for TCR beta were made by quantitative 5'-RACE with molecular barcodes. TCRdb called the 5' RACE reads again in MiXCR, with one record for every CDR3 protein. The sample has 450,000 to 550,000 distinct CDR3 sequences, 5.3% seen once. This rearrangement joins TRBV9 to TRBJ1-2; D gene unclear. The clonotype comes from a male donor with ankylosing spondylitis. Source material: blood, either unsorted or a sorted T cell fraction (not recorded which). The DNA of the CDR3 is TGTGCCAGCAGGGGCGTGGGGTATGACTATGGCTACACCTTC. Protein product: CASRGVGYDYGYTF.